The present entry profiles one TCR beta chain with its context. The junction had 8 bases not matched to a gene; V was cut back by 5 bases and J by 7 bases. The CDR3 contains 14 residues. Germline V lookup: CDR1 SGDLS, CDR2 YYNGEE. The data are from a study of cytomegalovirus exposure and HLA in healthy donors. Researchers ran the PCR with 60 Vbeta and 13 Jbeta primers. TCRdb's table, derived via immunoSEQ multiplex PCR, lists solely in-frame clones and lacks some. The specimen's table records about 53,000 clones. The specimen was PBMCs. The chain combines TRBV9 with TRBJ2-1, with TRBD2 matching over 8 bases. The source is a man between 18 and 29 years old in good health and CMV-seropositive. The CDR3 nucleotides are TGTGCCAGCAGTCCGGGACTAGGGAGGAATGAGCAGTTCTTC. This translates into CASSPGLGRNEQFF.